The rows below give T cell receptor beta chains drawn from one sample of a study of identical twins. Using its own MiXCR run on the 5' RACE reads, TCRdb lists one record per CDR3 protein. The table includes 210,000 or so distinct CDR3 sequences, 15% to 20% detected once. In addition, the sample was reused for a study of T cells expressing NK-cell markers.

The source material was CD8+ T cells sorted from blood. The source of these receptors is a woman aged 18-29 years in good health. CDR3s include the opening cysteine and the closing phenylalanine or tryptophan. Fields, in order: V gene, D gene, clone size, J gene, CDR3 DNA, CDR3 protein. A D gene is named only where the DNA matches it firmly. Part of the rows lack a size; the others show once, few, many or a class for expanded clones.

V: TRBV3-1; D: .; size: few; J: TRBJ1-2; DNA: TGTGCCAGCAGCCCAGGCCAGGGGAGGTATGGCTACACCTTC; CDR3: CASSPGQGRYGYTF
V: TRBV4-3; D: .; size: .; J: TRBJ2-1; DNA: TGCGCCAGCAGCCAAGATCGGACCGACAATGAGCAGTTCTTC; CDR3: CASSQDRTDNEQFF
V: TRBV7-9; D: .; size: few; J: TRBJ2-7; DNA: TGTGCCAGCAGCTTAGAGGCCTACGAGCAGTACTTC; CDR3: CASSLEAYEQYF
V: TRBV7-9; D: TRBD1; size: .; J: TRBJ1-5; DNA: TGTGCCAGCAGCTCCTCACAGGGGGAGTTCAGCAATCAGCCCCAGCATTTT; CDR3: CASSSSQGEFSNQPQHF
V: TRBV6-2/TRBV6-3; D: .; size: .; J: TRBJ2-3; DNA: TGTGCCAGCAGTTACCCCTTCGGACCCAAGGGAAGAACTAGCACAGATACGCAGTATTTT; CDR3: CASSYPFGPKGRTSTDTQYF
V: TRBV27; D: .; size: .; J: TRBJ2-3; DNA: TGTGCCAGCTCCCGAACACGGGGCACAGATACGCAGTATTTT; CDR3: CASSRTRGTDTQYF
V: TRBV3-1; D: .; size: few; J: TRBJ2-1; DNA: TGTGCCAGCAGCCGAGTGTCAACAGGGACCTACAATGAGCAGTTCTTC; CDR3: CASSRVSTGTYNEQFF
V: TRBV20-1; D: .; size: .; J: TRBJ1-1; DNA: TGCAGTGCTAGTGCGGGAGAGACTGAAGCTTTCTTT; CDR3: CSASAGETEAFF
V: TRBV12-3/TRBV12-4; D: .; size: .; J: TRBJ2-7; DNA: TGTGCCAGCAGTTTGGTTGAACGGGACGAGCAGTACTTC; CDR3: CASSLVERDEQYF
V: TRBV12-3/TRBV12-4; D: TRBD1; size: few; J: TRBJ1-1; DNA: TGTGCCAGCACCCCATCCGGGACAGGGGGCGCGTACACTGAAGCTTTCTTT; CDR3: CASTPSGTGGAYTEAFF
V: TRBV12-3/TRBV12-4; D: .; size: few; J: TRBJ1-1; DNA: TGTGCCAGCAGTTTAACAGGGATTAGGACTGAAGCTTTCTTT; CDR3: CASSLTGIRTEAFF
V: TRBV20-1; D: .; size: many; J: TRBJ2-5; DNA: TGCAGTGCCTACCAAGCCCAGCGGGACACAGAGACCCAGTACTTC; CDR3: CSAYQAQRDTETQYF
V: TRBV9; D: .; size: few; J: TRBJ1-1; DNA: TGTGCCAGCAGCGGTTCCTCAAGAAACACTGAAGCTTTCTTT; CDR3: CASSGSSRNTEAFF
V: TRBV6-1; D: .; size: .; J: TRBJ2-6; DNA: TGTGCCAGCAGGACGAGGGGTTCTGGGGCCAACGTCCTGACTTTC; CDR3: CASRTRGSGANVLTF
V: TRBV5-1; D: .; size: .; J: TRBJ2-7; DNA: TGCGCCAGCAGCTTCCGCGGATTCGAGCAGTACTTC; CDR3: CASSFRGFEQYF
V: TRBV10-2; D: TRBD2; size: .; J: TRBJ2-1; DNA: TGCGCCAGCAGTGAGTCGCGGGGGGGAAACTCCTACAATGAGCAGTTCTTC; CDR3: CASSESRGGNSYNEQFF
V: TRBV14; D: .; size: .; J: TRBJ2-1; DNA: TGTGCCAGCAGCCAAATAGTAGCGGAGCGTATTTACAATGAGCAGTTCTTC; CDR3: CASSQIVAERIYNEQFF
V: TRBV6-6; D: TRBD2; size: .; J: TRBJ2-1; DNA: TGTGCCACACTAGCGGGGGTTCCCAATGAGCAGTTCTTC; CDR3: CATLAGVPNEQFF
V: TRBV12-3/TRBV12-4; D: .; size: .; J: TRBJ1-1; DNA: TGTGCCAGCAGTTTTGAACCCGAGGGAACTTTCTTT; CDR3: CASSFEPEGTFF
V: TRBV3-1; D: TRBD2; size: few; J: TRBJ2-5; DNA: TGTGCCAGCAGCCGGAGGGGACTAGGGTTAGAGACCCAGTACTTC; CDR3: CASSRRGLGLETQYF
V: TRBV7-3; D: TRBD1; size: .; J: TRBJ2-5; DNA: TGTGCCAGCAGCTCGACAGGGATCCAAGAGACCCAGTACTTC; CDR3: CASSSTGIQETQYF
V: TRBV5-5; D: .; size: .; J: TRBJ1-4; DNA: TGTGCCAGCAGCTTAGGGGTAGAGAGGGAAAAACTGTTTTTT; CDR3: CASSLGVEREKLFF
V: TRBV19; D: .; size: .; J: TRBJ2-7; DNA: TGTGCCAGTAGTCTAAGGGGCCGCGAGCAGTACTTC; CDR3: CASSLRGREQYF
V: TRBV9; D: .; size: .; J: TRBJ2-1; DNA: TGTGCCAGCAGCCCCGGTCCGGGCAGGGTATCCTACAATGAGCAGTTCTTC; CDR3: CASSPGPGRVSYNEQFF
V: TRBV3-1; D: TRBD2; size: .; J: TRBJ2-7; DNA: TGTGCCAGCAGCCAAGCAGGACTAGAAGGTCTCTACGAGCAGTACTTC; CDR3: CASSQAGLEGLYEQYF
V: TRBV29-1; D: TRBD1; size: .; J: TRBJ2-7; DNA: TGCAGCGTTGTCCTCCGGGCTGACAGGGCCCTGTACGAGCAGTACTTC; CDR3: CSVVLRADRALYEQYF
V: TRBV20-1; D: .; size: many; J: TRBJ2-7; DNA: TGCAGTGCTATGTCCAGAGAGCCTTACGAGCAGTACTTC; CDR3: CSAMSREPYEQYF
V: TRBV30; D: .; size: .; J: TRBJ2-7; DNA: TGTGCCTGTGAGACGGCACCCCGGGGCGAGCAGTACTTC; CDR3: CACETAPRGEQYF
V: TRBV19; D: .; size: few; J: TRBJ1-1; DNA: TGTGCCAGTTGGAGATACGCTGAAGCTTTCTTT; CDR3: CASWRYAEAFF
V: TRBV9; D: TRBD2; size: .; J: TRBJ2-1; DNA: TGTGCCAGCAGCCCAAGACTAGCGGAAGGCTATGAGCAGTTCTTC; CDR3: CASSPRLAEGYEQFF
V: TRBV5-6; D: .; size: few; J: TRBJ2-1; DNA: TGTGCCAGCAGCGTTGACCCATCCGATGAGCAGTTCTTC; CDR3: CASSVDPSDEQFF
V: TRBV11-3; D: .; size: few; J: TRBJ2-1; DNA: TGTGCCAGCAGCTTATCGGCAGGGTCCTACAATGAGCAGTTCTTC; CDR3: CASSLSAGSYNEQFF
V: TRBV29-1; D: TRBD2; size: .; J: TRBJ2-7; DNA: TGCAGCGCCACTGGGGGGGTGGAAGGCTACGAGCAGTACTTC; CDR3: CSATGGVEGYEQYF
V: TRBV29-1; D: TRBD1; size: few; J: TRBJ2-6; DNA: TGCAGCGTTGTCACAGGGGACCTTTCCAACGTCCTGACTTTC; CDR3: CSVVTGDLSNVLTF
V: TRBV30; D: .; size: few; J: TRBJ2-5; DNA: TGTGCCTGGAGTCCCGGGGAGGAGACCCAGTACTTC; CDR3: CAWSPGEETQYF
V: TRBV12-3/TRBV12-4; D: .; size: many; J: TRBJ1-2; DNA: TGTGCCAGCAGCAGGGGTAGGAAAGAAACCTTC; CDR3: CASSRGRKETF
V: TRBV7-3; D: .; size: .; J: TRBJ1-6; DNA: TGTGCCAGCAGCCCTGGCTTTAGCAATTCACCCCTCCACTTT; CDR3: CASSPGFSNSPLHF
V: TRBV10-3; D: .; size: few; J: TRBJ2-7; DNA: TGTGCCATCATGGTCGGATCCTACGAGCAGTACTTC; CDR3: CAIMVGSYEQYF
V: TRBV29-1; D: TRBD1; size: few; J: TRBJ2-7; DNA: TGCAGCGTTCTGACAGGGCCTCGGTACGAGCAGTACTTC; CDR3: CSVLTGPRYEQYF
V: TRBV4-3; D: .; size: .; J: TRBJ2-7; DNA: TGCGCCAGCAGCCAAGCGGACCGAGGCTACGAGCAGTACTTC; CDR3: CASSQADRGYEQYF
V: TRBV9; D: .; size: few; J: TRBJ2-7; DNA: TGTGCCAGCAGCGTAGGAGGGAGTCCCGAAGCCTACGAGCAGTACTTC; CDR3: CASSVGGSPEAYEQYF
V: TRBV12-3/TRBV12-4; D: .; size: many; J: TRBJ1-2; DNA: TGTGCCAGCAGTTTTCTCCTGGCCTACGGCTACACCTTC; CDR3: CASSFLLAYGYTF
V: TRBV6-2/TRBV6-3; D: .; size: .; J: TRBJ2-7; DNA: TGTGCCACCTCGGTCAGGGCGTCCGAGCAGTACTTC; CDR3: CATSVRASEQYF
V: TRBV11-3; D: .; size: few; J: TRBJ2-1; DNA: TGTGCCAGCAGCTTACCAGCGGATGAGCAGTTCTTC; CDR3: CASSLPADEQFF
V: TRBV7-9; D: .; size: few; J: TRBJ2-1; DNA: TGTGCCAGCAGCTTTGGTACGGGTGAGCAGTTCTTC; CDR3: CASSFGTGEQFF
V: TRBV6-5; D: .; size: .; J: TRBJ1-5; DNA: TGTGCCAGCAGTATACGGGCTTCTTATCAGCCCCAGCATTTT; CDR3: CASSIRASYQPQHF
V: TRBV9; D: .; size: .; J: TRBJ2-6; DNA: TGTGCCAGCAGCGTAAACGGGGCAGGGGCCAACGTCCTGACTTTC; CDR3: CASSVNGAGANVLTF
V: TRBV27; D: .; size: few; J: TRBJ2-7; DNA: TGTGCCAGCAGTTCGAGCATGATCCTCAGGGAAAGCTTCACCTACGAGCAGTACTTC; CDR3: CASSSSMILRESFTYEQYF
V: TRBV21-1; D: .; size: .; J: TRBJ2-6; DNA: TGTGCCAGCAGCCCGAGGGACGGGGAGTCCTCTGGGGCCAACGTCCTGACTTTC; CDR3: CASSPRDGESSGANVLTF
V: TRBV2; D: TRBD1; size: .; J: TRBJ2-3; DNA: TGTGCCAGCAGTGAGGGGGACAGAGGCACAGATACGCAGTATTTT; CDR3: CASSEGDRGTDTQYF
V: TRBV5-1; D: .; size: .; J: TRBJ2-1; DNA: TGCGCCAGCAGCTTGGGGGTTAATTTTGGCAATGAGCAGTTCTTC; CDR3: CASSLGVNFGNEQFF
V: TRBV6-5; D: .; size: .; J: TRBJ1-4; DNA: TGTGCCAGCAGTTCCCCCCACGGGAGAACTAATGAAAAACTGTTTTTT; CDR3: CASSSPHGRTNEKLFF
V: TRBV29-1; D: .; size: few; J: TRBJ2-2; DNA: TGCAGCGTTGCTCCTGCCCTCACCGGGGAGCTGTTTTTT; CDR3: CSVAPALTGELFF
V: TRBV5-6; D: TRBD2; size: few; J: TRBJ2-1; DNA: TGTGCCAGCAGTTACGGGACTAGCGACAATGAGCAGTTCTTC; CDR3: CASSYGTSDNEQFF
V: TRBV12-5; D: .; size: .; J: TRBJ2-1; DNA: TGTGCTAGTGGTTTGGTACCAGGCCGCCACAATGAGCAGTTCTTC; CDR3: CASGLVPGRHNEQFF
V: TRBV12-3/TRBV12-4; D: TRBD1; size: few; J: TRBJ1-2; DNA: TGTGCCAGCAGTTTCGCAGGGGGCTATGGCTACACCTTC; CDR3: CASSFAGGYGYTF
V: TRBV29-1; D: TRBD1; size: few; J: TRBJ2-2; DNA: TGCAGCGTGAGGACAGGGAACACCGGGGAGCTGTTTTTT; CDR3: CSVRTGNTGELFF
V: TRBV5-1; D: TRBD2; size: .; J: TRBJ2-3; DNA: TGCGCCAGCAGCATGGGACTAGGTAATACAGATACGCAGTATTTT; CDR3: CASSMGLGNTDTQYF